This TCR beta chain was retrieved from a study of shared clonotypes between healthy human individuals. TCRdb's copy holds only in-frame clones and misses some; the assay was immunoSEQ multiplex PCR. This sample has under 1,900,000 clones, with approximately 98.5% found just once. CDR3 length equals 22 residues. The sample taken for sequencing was naive CD4+ T cells sorted from blood. Sample subset: CD45RA+ positively selected. The rearrangement joins TRBV12-2 to TRBJ2-1. TRBV12-2 counts as a pseudogene. The receptor was derived from a man aged 25 to 40 in good health. CDR3 nucleotide sequence: TGTGCAAGTCGCTTAGCGTCGGGACCGTACATATTCTCGAGAGGCCAAATCAATGAGCAGTTCTTC. Amino acid sequence: CASRLASGPYIFSRGQINEQFF.